This is a list of T cell receptor beta chains from one sample in a study of early T cells in non-severe SARS-CoV-2 infection. Via MiXCR, TCRdb re-called the 5' RACE reads, giving one row per CDR3 protein. The data hold 80,000 to 95,000 distinct CDR3 sequences, with approximately 17% observed a single time. The input for sequencing was whole blood, taken at baseline. These receptors all come from an adult who was a healthcare worker with PCR-confirmed SARS-CoV-2 infection or an uninfected control (not recorded which). Each CDR3 is given with its conserved first and last residue. Fields, in order: clone size, D gene, V gene, J gene, CDR3 protein, CDR3 DNA. D genes are given only for firm matches. The listing skips clone size in some rows; elsewhere it reads once, few, many or a size class.

NA	NA	TRBV28	TRBJ2-1	CASSLSGLTVREQFF	TGTGCCAGCAGTTTGTCGGGCCTAACCGTACGGGAGCAGTTCTTC
NA	NA	TRBV25-1	TRBJ2-1	CASSDYSGYSYNEQFF	TGTGCCAGCAGTGACTATAGCGGCTACTCCTACAATGAGCAGTTCTTC
NA	TRBD1	TRBV24-1	TRBJ2-7	CAPGTGPNEQYF	TGTGCCCCCGGGACAGGGCCGAACGAGCAGTACTTC
few	NA	TRBV4-1	TRBJ1-5	CASSLDRFLNQPQHF	TGCGCCAGCAGCCTCGACCGATTCCTCAATCAGCCCCAGCATTTT
many	NA	TRBV28	TRBJ1-5	CASRETDLQPQHF	TGTGCCAGCAGAGAAACAGATTTACAGCCCCAGCATTTT
NA	TRBD2	TRBV19	TRBJ2-5	CASSMVSSGKETQYF	TGTGCCAGTAGTATGGTCTCTAGCGGAAAAGAGACCCAGTACTTC
NA	TRBD1	TRBV6-1	TRBJ2-1	CASSESWTGGNEQFF	TGTGCCAGCAGTGAAAGTTGGACAGGGGGCAATGAGCAGTTCTTC
few	NA	TRBV20-1	TRBJ2-3	CSARPFTLDTDTQYF	TGCAGTGCTAGGCCCTTTACTTTGGACACAGATACGCAGTATTTT
few	NA	TRBV6-4	TRBJ2-3	CASSRDGTDTQYF	TGTGCCAGCTCGAGGGACGGCACAGATACGCAGTATTTT
few	NA	TRBV25-1	TRBJ1-2	CASSVGNGYTF	TGTGCCAGCAGTGTAGGGAATGGCTACACCTTC
once	TRBD2	TRBV6-5	TRBJ2-7	CASSLAGVFHEQYF	TGTGCCAGCAGCCTAGCGGGAGTATTCCACGAGCAGTACTTC
NA	TRBD1	TRBV4-3	TRBJ2-2	CASSQDAGTGNTGELFF	TGCGCCAGCAGCCAAGATGCAGGGACAGGGAACACCGGGGAGCTGTTTTTT